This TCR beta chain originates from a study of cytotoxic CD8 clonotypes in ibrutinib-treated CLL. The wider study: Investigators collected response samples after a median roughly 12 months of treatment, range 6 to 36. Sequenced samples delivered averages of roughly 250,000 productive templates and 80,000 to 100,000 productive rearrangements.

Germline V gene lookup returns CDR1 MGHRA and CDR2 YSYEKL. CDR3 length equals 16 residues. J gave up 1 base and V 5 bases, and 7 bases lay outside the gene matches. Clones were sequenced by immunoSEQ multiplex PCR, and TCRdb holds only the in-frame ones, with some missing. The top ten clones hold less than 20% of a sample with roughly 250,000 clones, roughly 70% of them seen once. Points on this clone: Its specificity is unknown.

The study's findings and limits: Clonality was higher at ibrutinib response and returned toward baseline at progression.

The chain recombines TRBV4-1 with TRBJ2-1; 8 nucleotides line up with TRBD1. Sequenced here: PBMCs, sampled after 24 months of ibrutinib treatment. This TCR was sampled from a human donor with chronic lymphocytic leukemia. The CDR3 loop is CASSISQGESYNEQFF. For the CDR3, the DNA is TGCGCCAGCAGCATTTCACAGGGGGAATCCTACAATGAGCAGTTCTTC.